This passage covers 5 T cell receptor beta chains from one sample sequenced in a study of blood T cell repertoires in COVID-19. Assay used: immunoSEQ multiplex PCR; TCRdb lists only in-frame clones, some missing. Among 60,000 to 80,000 clones listed, 70% to 90% were seen once. Material: PBMCs or T cells enriched from blood (not recorded which). The receptors stem from a woman between 35 and 50 years old with acute COVID-19.

The chain couples TRBV5-6 to TRBJ1-2, with 7 positions matching TRBD1. J gave up 0 bases and V 6 bases, and 5 bases lay outside the gene matches. The CDR3 is 14 residues long. Germline CDR1 reads SGHDT; CDR2 reads YYEEEE. The CDR3 DNA sequence: TGTGCCAGCAAACGGACAGGAGCTAACTATGGCTACACCTTC. Protein: CASKRTGANYGYTF.

The chain employs TRBV6-7 and TRBJ2-7, with D unresolved. TRBV6-7 belongs to the ORF category, with a function that is uncertain. This CDR3 region has 14 residues. V shed 1 base and J shed 1 base, with 8 bases lying between them. Written as DNA, the CDR3 is TGTGCCAGCAGTTACTTGTCGGTGTCCTACGAGCAGTACGTC. Its translation: CASSYLSVSYEQYV.

The J gene is TRBJ1-2, the V gene TRBV9, with D unclear. CDR3 size: 13 residues. In germline, CDR1 is SGDLS, CDR2 YYNGEE. Trimming took 4 bases from V and 4 from J, leaving 11 bases between them. CDR3: CASSPSGFYGYTF. CDR3 nucleotides: TGTGCCAGCAGCCCAAGCGGGTTCTATGGCTACACCTTC.

The gene calls are TRBV28 and TRBJ2-4; the D gene is possibly TRBD1 (6 bases). From germline, CDR1 is MDHEN and CDR2 SYDVKM. This CDR3 spans 15 amino acids. V was cut by 3 bases and J by 5 bases, with 14 bases left in between. For the CDR3, the DNA is TGTGCCAGCAGTTTTTTATCAGGACAGCAAAACATTCAGTACTTC. Encoded protein: CASSFLSGQQNIQYF.

V and J are TRBV7-2 and TRBJ2-5; 15 bases match TRBD2. The CDR3 is made up of 17 amino acids. V dropped 5 bases and J dropped 2; count of bases not matched to a gene: 6. Germline V gene sequence: CDR1 SGHTA, CDR2 FQGNSA. The CDR3 is CASSPSGTSGGQETQYF. The CDR3 DNA reads as TGTGCCAGCAGCCCCTCCGGGACTAGCGGGGGGCAAGAGACCCAGTACTTC.